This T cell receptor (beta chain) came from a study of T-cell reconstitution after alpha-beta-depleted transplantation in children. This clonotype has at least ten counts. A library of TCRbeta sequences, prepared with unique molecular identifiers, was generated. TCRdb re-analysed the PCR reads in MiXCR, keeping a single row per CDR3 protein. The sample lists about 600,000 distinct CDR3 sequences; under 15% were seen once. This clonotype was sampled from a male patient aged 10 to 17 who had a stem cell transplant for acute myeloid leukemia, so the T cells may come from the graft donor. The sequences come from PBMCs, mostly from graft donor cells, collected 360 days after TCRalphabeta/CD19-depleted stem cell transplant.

The CDR3 DNA follows: TGTGCCAGCAGTTTATGGCAACTAGCGGGAGGGCCCGGTGAGCAGTTCTTC. As protein: CASSLWQLAGGPGEQFF. The chain recombines TRBV28 with TRBJ2-1; 13 nucleotides agree with TRBD2. CDR1 is MDHEN and CDR2 is SYDVKM in the germline V gene. This CDR3 comprises 17 residues. V lost 0 bases, J lost 9 bases, and 8 bases stayed unmatched.